These 9 T cell receptor beta chains came from one sample sequenced in a study of PD-L1 blockade in urothelial cancer. Here immunoSEQ multiplex PCR was the method, and the copy in TCRdb shows in-frame clones only, minus some. The data show fewer than 45,000 clones, with roughly 80% seen just once and roughly 7% held by the top ten. Sample time point: pretreatment peripheral blood. This material consisted of PBMCs, taken around atezolizumab (anti-PD-L1) treatment. These TCRs come from a man in his fifties or sixties with urothelial cancer.

Only a few counts were recorded for this clone. CDR3 sequence: CASSTQGQPQHF. In nucleotides, the CDR3 is TGTGCCAGCTCAACTCAGGGCCAGCCCCAGCATTTT. V usage is TRBV18 and J usage is TRBJ1-5; a possible D gene is TRBD1 (5 bases). The germline CDR1 and CDR2 sequences are KGHSH and LQKENI. The CDR3 totals 12 residues. Trimming shortened V by 5 bases and J by 7 bases, and 9 bases separated the two germline ends.

This chain links TRBV7-9 with TRBJ2-5; D unresolved. The CDR3 totals 14 residues. Trimming shortened V by 5 bases and J by 2 bases, and 12 bases separated the two germline ends. Germline CDR1 reads SEHNR; CDR2 reads FQNEAQ (reference sequence). CDR3 sequence: CASSRTDSQETQYF. CDR3 nucleotide sequence: TGTGCCAGCAGCCGAACAGATTCACAAGAGACCCAGTACTTC.

Points on this clone: A read error may account for a junction end that differs from germline. The same CDR3 is also encoded by other DNA sequences in this sample. The chain has TRBV2 and TRBJ1-5; the D gene is possibly TRBD1 (5 bases). The germline CDR1 and CDR2 sequences are SNHLY and FYNNEI. The CDR3 spans 14 residues. The CDR3 protein is CASRGDSSNQPQHF. Written as DNA, the CDR3 is TGCGCCAGTAGAGGAGACAGTAGCAATCAGCCCCAGCATTTT.

The V call is TRBV28, the J call TRBJ2-7, with D tentatively TRBD2 (5 bases). The V end lost 3 bases, the J end lost 3 bases, and 6 bases lay between the germline ends. Germline CDR1 reads MDHEN; CDR2 reads SYDVKM. The CDR3 is 12 amino acids. CDR3 sequence: CASSFRGYEQYF. The DNA for the CDR3 is TGTGCCAGCAGTTTCCGGGGCTACGAGCAGTACTTC.

The V and J genes are TRBV7-2 and TRBJ2-3; TRBD2 aligns across 14 bases. V shed 5 bases and J 5 bases; nucleotides not matched to a gene: 6. Germline CDR1 is SGHTA and CDR2 is FQGNSA. CDR3 length equals 16 residues. The CDR3 loop is CASSARLAGGLDTQYF. The CDR3 DNA reads as TGTGCCAGCAGCGCAAGACTAGCGGGGGGGTTAGATACGCAGTATTTT.

CDR3 nucleotide sequence: TGTGCCAGCAGCTTATCGGGGGGAACCAATTCACCCCTCCACTTT. This encodes CASSLSGGTNSPLHF. J is TRBJ1-6 and V is TRBV7-8; TRBD1 is a possible D gene (5 bases). Trimming pared 2 bases from V and 7 bases from J, leaving 12 bases between. The germline V gene has CDR1 SGHVS and CDR2 FQNEAQ. The CDR3 contains 15 residues.

This clone has only a few counts. V gene TRBV18 combines with J gene TRBJ1-6; D uncertain. The CDR3 sequence is 15 residues long. CDR1 and CDR2 (germline): KGHSH, LQKENI. Trimming removed 4 bases from V and 6 bases from J, with 13 bases in between. Here the CDR3 DNA reads TGTGCCAGCTCACTCTCGGAGGTCCCTAATTCACCCCTCCACTTT. Translation: CASSLSEVPNSPLHF.

The V gene is TRBV28, the J gene TRBJ1-5; TRBD1 aligns across 11 bases. There are 17 residues in the CDR3. V lost 7 bases to trimming and J lost 7 bases; unmatched junction nucleotides: 15. CDR1 is MDHEN, CDR2 SYDVKM, per germline. Written as DNA, the CDR3 is TGTGCCAGCACCCCTCCTTTCGGACAGGGGGCGGGACAGCCCCAGCATTTT. Amino acid sequence: CASTPPFGQGAGQPQHF. The variable domain in full, with the rest retrieved from reference TRBV28 and TRBJ1-5, is DVKVTQSSRYLVKRTGEKVFLECVQDMDHENMFWYRQDPGLGLRLIYFSYDVKMKEKGDIPEGYSVSREKKERFSLILESASTNQTSMYLCASTPPFGQGAGQPQHFGDGTRLSIL.

V gene TRBV30 combines with J gene TRBJ2-1; the D gene is possibly TRBD2 (6 bases). The CDR3 consists of 16 residues. The germline V gene has CDR1 GTSNPN and CDR2 SVGIG (reference sequence). Trimming stripped 1 base from V and 0 bases from J, with 13 bases between. Written as DNA, the CDR3 is TGTGCCTGGAGTGGAGCGTCTAGCGTCTCCTACAATGAGCAGTTCTTC. Translating it yields CAWSGASSVSYNEQFF.